This T cell receptor (beta chain) derives from a study of blood T cell repertoires in COVID-19. Profiled with immunoSEQ multiplex PCR; TCRdb holds only in-frame clones, not every one. The repertoire holds more than 300,000 clones, 80% to 85% seen once, with about 4.9% in the top ten. Symptom resolution, clearance, or two negative PCRs marked the recovered donors of Cohort 3. Germline lookup yields CDR1 LNHDA and CDR2 SQIVND (reference sequence). The V segment lost 3 bases and the J segment 4 bases; nucleotides outside the gene matches: 10. CDR3 length: 18 amino acids. The receptor was isolated from a woman aged 45-59 years who had recovered from COVID-19. The sequenced sample was PBMCs or T cells enriched from blood (not recorded which). The chain couples TRBV19 to TRBJ2-2; 11 positions match TRBD1. The DNA of the CDR3 is TGTGCCAGTAGTATCCCTTCGGGACAGGGGGGTAGCACCGGGGAGCTGTTTTTT. Translation gives CASSIPSGQGGSTGELFF.